The 9 T cell receptor beta chains listed next were all sequenced from one sample in a study of shared T cell receptors in the human thymus. The data were produced by immunoSEQ multiplex PCR, yet TCRdb's version contains in-frame clones alone and is incomplete. This sample carries over 450,000 clones, 75% to 80% of them seen once, and the ten largest clones take 0.013%. These records were also assigned to another study, of human thymus T cells.

The sample consisted of thymocytes. The receptors were gathered from a boy under two years old with a congenital heart defect.

This clone was detected only a few times. The chain has TRBV6-6 and TRBJ1-1, with a tentative D call TRBD1 (6 bases). V lost 7 bases and J lost 2, with 17 bases in between. This CDR3 spans 15 amino acids. From germline, CDR1 is MNHNY and CDR2 SVGAGI (reference sequence). The CDR3, as DNA: TGTGCCAGCACCCTTAAGGGACAAAATAACACTGAAGCTTTCTTT. It codes for CASTLKGQNNTEAFF.

The count of this clone is one. One junction end disagrees with the germline gene, perhaps due to a read error. The genes are TRBV5-6 and TRBJ2-7; 8 bases match TRBD2. CDR1 and CDR2 from the germline V gene are SGHDT and YYEEEE. This CDR3 has 11 residues. CDR3 sequence: CASSLDGTSSF. CDR3 bases: TGTGCCAGCAGCTTGGATGGGACTAGTAGTTTC.

This rearrangement joins TRBV30 to TRBJ1-2; TRBD1 matches at 7 bases. J lost 6 bases, V lost 3 bases, and 7 bases had no gene match. The CDR3 is 13 residues long. Germline V gene lookup returns CDR1 GTSNPN and CDR2 SVGIG (reference sequence). CDR3 nucleotide sequence: TGTGCCTGGAGAAGGGGGCCGCCTCATGGCTACACCTTC. This codes for CAWRRGPPHGYTF.

This clone has only a few counts. CDR3 DNA: TGCGCCAGCAGCTTGACCCAGACTAGCGGGAGGCGCAATGAGCAGTTCTTC. Protein product: CASSLTQTSGRRNEQFF. The chain employs TRBV5-1 and TRBJ2-1, with 13 bases aligning to TRBD2. Losses at the gene ends were 1 base for V and 6 bases for J; bases not matched to a gene: 7. The germline V gene encodes CDR1 SGHRS and CDR2 YFSETQ. The CDR3 length is 17 residues.

The rearrangement uses TRBV6-1 and TRBJ2-7; D might be TRBD2 (5 bases). Germline CDR1 MNHNS, CDR2 SASEGT. The V and J ends lost 6 bases and 5 bases respectively, with 17 bases between them. The CDR3 contains 14 residues. The CDR3 region is CASREALPPHEQYF. CDR3 in DNA: TGTGCCAGCAGGGAGGCCCTTCCCCCCCACGAGCAGTACTTC.

The chain links TRBV5-5 to TRBJ2-5, with 8 bases identical to TRBD2. The V gene's germline CDR1 is SGHKS and CDR2 YYEKEE (reference sequence). The J segment lost 5 bases and the V segment lost 1 base, leaving 10 bases of the junction unmatched. The CDR3 is made up of 16 amino acids. The CDR3 DNA is TGTGCCAGCAGCTTGAGGTGTGGTAGCGGGAAGGAGACCCAGTACTTC. It specifies CASSLRCGSGKETQYF.

The chain recombines TRBV19 with TRBJ2-2; D remains unclear. Deletions cut 6 bases from V and 3 bases from J, with 2 bases between. The CDR3 covers 11 residues. Germline values: CDR1 LNHDA, CDR2 SQIVND (reference sequence). CDR3 nucleotide sequence: TGTGCCAGTAGCTACACCGGGGAGCTGTTTTTT. It is translated as CASSYTGELFF.

The V call is TRBV27, the J call TRBJ2-7; TRBD2 might be the D (6 bases). CDR1 is MNHEY, CDR2 SMNVEV, per germline (reference sequence). Trimming took 8 bases from V and 1 from J, leaving 15 bases between them. There are 14 residues in the CDR3. CDR3 in DNA: TGTGCCAGCTTTGGGCCCGGGGGTTCCTACGAGCAGTACTTC. Its protein is CASFGPGGSYEQYF.

The chain links TRBV29-1 to TRBJ2-7; TRBD1 might be the D (6 bases). The V end was cut by 6 bases, the J end by 1 base, with 19 bases between. The CDR3 spans 15 residues. Germline V gene lookup returns CDR1 SQVTM and CDR2 ANQGSEA. The CDR3 region is CSVGAGNQPSYEQYF. The CDR3 DNA reads TGCAGCGTGGGGGCAGGGAACCAACCTTCCTACGAGCAGTACTTC.